This T cell receptor beta chain is drawn from a study of tumor-infiltrating lymphocytes in localized non-small cell lung cancer. TCRdb's copy holds only in-frame clones and misses some; the assay was immunoSEQ multiplex PCR. The top ten hold more than 7.5% of the sample, which has some 14,000 clones, around 68% seen once. CDR3 size: 14 residues. The junction had 6 bases not matched to a gene; V was cut back by 4 bases and J by 4 bases. The V gene's germline CDR1 is SEHNR and CDR2 FQNEAQ (reference sequence). The sequence derives from a human donor with non-small cell lung cancer. Sequenced: lung tumor tissue. This chain joins TRBV7-9 and TRBJ2-7; 8 bases are shared with TRBD2. As DNA, the CDR3 is TGTGCCAGCAGCTGGGGACTAGGCGGATACGAGCAGTACTTC. Translating gives CASSWGLGGYEQYF.